The 25 T cell receptor beta chains listed next were all sequenced from one sample in a study of shared clonotypes between healthy human individuals. Naive CD8 cells lacked CD45RO and underwent positive selection for CCR7, leaving out terminally differentiated effector memory CD45RA+ cells. Produced via immunoSEQ multiplex PCR; TCRdb's table is partial and in-frame only. The sample records about 2.2 million clones, just over 90% being singletons. Sequenced input: naive CD8+ T cells from PBMCs. These receptors were taken from a man between 18 and 35 years old in good health. Some clones in this sample may be carry-over from other donors' samples.

The chain combines TRBV14 with TRBJ1-4, with TRBD1 matching 10 bases. Germline V gives CDR1 SGHDN, CDR2 FVKESK. CDR3 length: 13 residues. V trimming: 8 bases; J trimming: 3 bases; junction bases outside the gene matches: 0. The CDR3 reads CASGQGANEKLFF. In nucleotides, the CDR3 is TGTGCCAGCGGACAGGGGGCTAATGAAAAACTGTTTTTT.

This chain uses TRBV4-1 with TRBJ2-7, with no clear D. This CDR3 region has 13 residues. Between the trimmed V and J ends, which lost 1 base and 6 bases, there was a span of 10 bases. In germline, CDR1 is MGHRA, CDR2 YSYEKL. CDR3 DNA sequence: TGCGCCAGCAGCCAAGTTTACGGGTTCGAGCAGTACTTC. Residues: CASSQVYGFEQYF.

The chain employs TRBV9 and TRBJ2-7, with 9 bases identical to TRBD2. Germline lookup yields CDR1 SGDLS and CDR2 YYNGEE. The CDR3 contains 16 residues. With V trimmed by 4 bases and J by 0 bases, 8 bases remained unmatched. Here the CDR3 DNA reads TGTGCCAGCAGCCCACATAGACTAGCGGCCTCCTACGAGCAGTACTTC. Encoded protein: CASSPHRLAASYEQYF.

This clone occurred once. V is TRBV15 and J is TRBJ2-1; possible D gene TRBD1, 5 bases. This CDR3 spans 13 amino acids. Germline CDR1 LNHNV, CDR2 YYDKDF (reference sequence). The ends were cut back, 3 bases at V and 5 bases at J, with 8 bases in the middle. The CDR3 nucleotides are TGTGCCACCAGCAGTTTAGGGGACAATGAGCAGTTCTTC. It encodes CATSSLGDNEQFF. The full variable domain, its missing parts supplied by reference TRBV15 and TRBJ2-1, is DAMVIQNPRYQVTQFGKPVTLSCSQTLNHNVMYWYQQKSSQAPKLLFHYYDKDFNNEADTPDNFQSRRPNTSFCFLDIRSPGLGDTAMYLCATSSLGDNEQFFGPGTRLTVL.

The chain combines TRBV27 with TRBJ2-7; D possibly uses TRBD1 or TRBD2 (5 bases each). CDR3 size: 14 residues. Trimming left V 6 bases short and J 2 bases short, with 14 bases between. Germline-derived CDR1 and CDR2 are MNHEY and SMNVEV (reference sequence). The CDR3 sequence: CASSPRDAPYEQYF. For the CDR3, the DNA is TGTGCCAGCAGCCCCCGGGACGCCCCCTACGAGCAGTACTTC.

The rearrangement uses TRBV9 and TRBJ2-6; TRBD1 matches at 7 bases. V lost 4 bases, J lost 4 bases, and 17 bases stayed unmatched. The CDR3 sequence is 19 residues long. Germline CDR1 reads SGDLS; CDR2 reads YYNGEE. DNA of the CDR3: TGTGCCAGCAGCATTTACGGGACAGCCTTCGGGGAAGGGGCCAACGTCCTGACTTTC. Translation: CASSIYGTAFGEGANVLTF.

In the case of this clone: Other DNA sequences from this sample encode an identical CDR3 as well. The chain joins TRBV11-2 to TRBJ2-7, with 13 bases fitting TRBD2. The CDR3 has 15 residues. The V gene end was trimmed by 6 bases and the J gene end by 2 bases; junction bases not matched to a gene: 4. In germline, CDR1 is SGHAT, CDR2 FQNNGV. CDR3 protein: CASSSTSGRAYEQYF. CDR3 DNA: TGTGCCAGCAGTTCCACTAGCGGGAGGGCCTACGAGCAGTACTTC.

The CDR3 loop reads CASSRATGIDTEAFF. CDR3 DNA sequence: TGTGCCAGCAGTCGCGCCACAGGGATCGACACTGAAGCTTTCTTT. The J gene is TRBJ1-1, the V gene TRBV28, with TRBD1 as a possible D gene (6 bases). With 5 bases removed from V and 3 bases from J, the gap between germline ends came to 16 bases. The V gene's germline CDR1 is MDHEN and CDR2 SYDVKM. This CDR3 comprises 15 residues.

Concerning this clone itself: A much larger clone differs from this one at a single base, so this may be a read error. The chain joins TRBV9 to TRBJ2-3; D is undetermined. V was shortened by 3 bases and J by 4 bases, with 0 bases between the two germline ends. The CDR3 has 10 amino acids. CDR1 and CDR2 from the germline V gene are SGDLS and YYNGEE. This CDR3 is CASSADTQYF. CDR3 nucleotides: TGTGCCAGCAGCGCAGATACGCAGTATTTT.

The chain joins TRBV7-9 to TRBJ1-4, with TRBD1 matching 7 bases. The trim removed 3 bases at V and 0 bases at J, leaving 10 bases unmatched. The CDR3 has 18 residues. Germline-derived CDR1 and CDR2 are SEHNR and FQNEAQ (reference sequence). CDR3 DNA: TGTGCCAGCAGCTTTGGGATGGGACAGTTCTCAACTAATGAAAAACTGTTTTTT. As protein: CASSFGMGQFSTNEKLFF.

The chain couples TRBV5-4 to TRBJ2-7; 7 bases map to TRBD2. The V gene's germline CDR1 is SGHNT and CDR2 YYREEE (reference sequence). The CDR3 is 13 amino acids. CDR3 loop: CALTRGESYEQYF. CDR3 nucleotides: TGTGCGCTCACCCGGGGGGAATCCTACGAGCAGTACTTC.

The V and J genes are TRBV29-1 and TRBJ2-5, with D perhaps TRBD2 (6 bases). The CDR3 totals 13 residues. V was clipped by 6 bases and J by 11 bases, with 22 bases between them. The germline gives CDR1 SQVTM, CDR2 ANQGSEA. The CDR3: CSVCSGGRGEQYF. The CDR3 region has the DNA TGCAGCGTCTGTAGCGGAGGGCGCGGGGAGCAGTACTTC.

The gene calls are TRBV4-1 and TRBJ2-1, with 8 bases identical to TRBD2. This CDR3 comprises 16 residues. The ends lost 6 bases at V and 4 bases at J; junction bases unmatched: 11. Per germline, CDR1 MGHRA and CDR2 YSYEKL. CDR3 sequence: CASSPTRSGSYNEQFF. In nucleotides, the CDR3 is TGCGCCAGCAGTCCAACCAGGAGCGGGAGTTACAATGAGCAGTTCTTC.

The chain joins TRBV15 to TRBJ1-1; the D gene is possibly TRBD1 (6 bases). The CDR3 contains 14 residues. V was pared by 4 bases and J by 5 bases, with 14 bases between. Germline V gene data show CDR1 as LNHNV and CDR2 as YYDKDF (reference sequence). CDR3 DNA sequence: TGTGCCACCAGCACAGGGGTTGGTTGGACTGAAGCTTTCTTT. This sequence encodes CATSTGVGWTEAFF.

The V call is TRBV7-8, the J call TRBJ1-5; the D gene is possibly TRBD1 (6 bases). Germline values: CDR1 SGHVS, CDR2 FQNEAQ. The CDR3 spans 13 residues. V was pared by 5 bases and J by 4 bases, with 9 bases between. The CDR3 region is CASSPDRNQPQHF. In DNA form, the CDR3 reads TGTGCCAGCAGCCCCGACAGGAATCAGCCCCAGCATTTT.

The chain has TRBV7-8 and TRBJ2-1, with D possibly TRBD1 on 5 matching bases. The germline V and J ends were trimmed by 5 bases and 4 bases, with 15 bases remaining between them. There are 15 residues in the CDR3. Germline V gene sequence: CDR1 SGHVS, CDR2 FQNEAQ. The CDR3 DNA reads TGTGCCAGCAGCCCCCTGAGGACACATTACAATGAGCAGTTCTTC. Amino acid sequence: CASSPLRTHYNEQFF.

This sequence joins TRBV19 and TRBJ2-2; tentatively, D is TRBD1 or TRBD2 (5 bases each). This CDR3 has 15 amino acids. Germline CDR1 reads LNHDA; CDR2 reads SQIVND (reference sequence). The germline V and J ends were trimmed by 2 bases and 5 bases, with 12 bases remaining between them. The CDR3 protein is CASSIRRELTGELFF. Here the CDR3 DNA reads TGTGCCAGTAGTATACGCAGGGAGCTGACCGGGGAGCTGTTTTTT.

V is TRBV28 and J is TRBJ2-4, with D perhaps given as TRBD1 or TRBD2 (5 bases each). V was shortened by 6 bases and J by 3 bases, with 15 bases between the two germline ends. CDR3 length equals 15 residues. The germline V gene encodes CDR1 MDHEN and CDR2 SYDVKM. In nucleotides, the CDR3 is TGTGCCAGCAGACCGGGACGCCAAATCAAAAACATTCAGTACTTC. Translated: CASRPGRQIKNIQYF.

Concerning this clone itself: The same CDR3 is also encoded by other DNA sequences in this sample. This rearrangement joins TRBV27 to TRBJ2-3; D is undetermined. Between the trimmed V and J ends, which lost 3 bases and 0 bases, there was a span of 7 bases. CDR1 is MNHEY and CDR2 is SMNVEV in the germline V gene (reference sequence). The CDR3 spans 14 residues. CDR3 sequence reads: CASSFVGSTDTQYF. For the CDR3, the DNA is TGTGCCAGCAGTTTTGTTGGGAGCACAGATACGCAGTATTTT.

Concerning this clone itself: The same CDR3 is also encoded by other DNA sequences in this sample. The rearrangement links TRBV9 to TRBJ2-3; D not certain. Germline CDR1 reads SGDLS; CDR2 reads YYNGEE. The CDR3 is 13 amino acids. Trimming stripped 4 bases from V and 0 bases from J, with 6 bases between. The CDR3 nucleotides are TGTGCCAGCAGCAGGTCTAGCACAGATACGCAGTATTTT. Translation gives CASSRSSTDTQYF.

V and J are TRBV27 and TRBJ2-5; D ambiguous. The V end was cut by 6 bases, the J end by 0 bases, with 8 bases between. The CDR3 covers 13 residues. Germline V gene lookup returns CDR1 MNHEY and CDR2 SMNVEV (reference sequence). The CDR3 sequence is CASRPGNQETQYF. CDR3 DNA sequence: TGTGCCAGCAGGCCCGGAAACCAAGAGACCCAGTACTTC.

The chain is built from TRBV28 and TRBJ2-7; perhaps TRBD2 as D (5 bases). With 1 base removed from V and 11 bases from J, the gap between germline ends came to 18 bases. The CDR3 is 14 residues long. The V gene's germline CDR1 is MDHEN and CDR2 SYDVKM. In nucleotides, the CDR3 is TGTGCCAGCAGTTTATTTCCGGGTTCTGCGCGGGAGTACTTC. Residues: CASSLFPGSAREYF.

The chain has TRBV4-1 and TRBJ2-7; 11 bases are a match to TRBD2. Germline V lookup: CDR1 MGHRA, CDR2 YSYEKL. Trimming took 1 base from V and 0 from J; bases not matched to a gene: 2. The CDR3 is 16 amino acids. The CDR3 region has the DNA TGCGCCAGCAGCCAAGGACTAGCGGGAAGCTCCTACGAGCAGTACTTC. It yields the protein CASSQGLAGSSYEQYF.

The chain recombines TRBV28 with TRBJ2-1; 9 nucleotides agree with TRBD2. Germline CDR1 is MDHEN and CDR2 is SYDVKM. V lost 3 bases to trimming and J lost 5 bases; unmatched junction nucleotides: 5. CDR3 length equals 15 residues. The CDR3 region is CASSFAGGLNNEQFF. The CDR3 DNA reads as TGTGCCAGCAGTTTCGCGGGAGGGCTGAACAATGAGCAGTTCTTC.

This clone was recorded only once. In nucleotides, the CDR3 is TGCGCCAGCAGCCAGCCCAAGTTGGGTGAGCAGTTCTTC. Encoded protein: CASSQPKLGEQFF. The rearrangement uses TRBV5-1 and TRBJ2-1; D unclear. This CDR3 contains 13 residues. The germline gives CDR1 SGHRS, CDR2 YFSETQ. Trimming removed 4 bases from V and 9 bases from J, with 14 bases in between. Filled out from reference TRBV5-1 and TRBJ2-1, the complete variable domain reads KAGVTQTPRYLIKTRGQQVTLSCSPISGHRSVSWYQQTPGQGLQFLFEYFSETQRNKGNFPGRFSGRQFSNSRSEMNVSTLELGDSALYLCASSQPKLGEQFFGPGTRLTVL.